This T cell receptor beta chain was recovered during a study of metastatic and nonmetastatic thyroid tumors. For the study at large: Both malignant and benign thyroid patients supplied peripheral blood and tumor or nodule tissue samples, across which the repertoires of these patients were then compared.

No treatment had been given to any patient before thyroid surgery. As concerns this clone: As yet, its antigen is unknown.

Original handling: The study took CDR3 differences across clinicopathological groups and made a distant-metastasis classifier for papillary thyroid cancer from them. TCRdb re-called the PCR reads through MiXCR. The authors' filters were not applied to this entry. Of some 69,000 clones listed, 13% to 15% are singletons. Germline values: CDR1 LNHDA, CDR2 SQIVND (reference sequence). CDR3 length: 12 residues. V lost 6 bases, J lost 8 bases, and 13 bases lay in between. Study-wide findings and caveats: Within blood and tumor, benign nodules reportedly had significantly lower TCR beta diversity than malignant thyroid tumors did.

The sequencing sample was made of blood. The chain links TRBV19 to TRBJ1-2; D is uncertain. The sequence was collected from a male donor with papillary thyroid cancer or a benign thyroid nodule (not recorded which). Some clones in this sample may be carry-over from other donors' samples. CDR3 sequence reads: CASRELVGGYTF. CDR3 nucleotides: TGTGCCAGTAGGGAATTGGTTGGAGGCTACACCTTC.